These 24 T cell receptor beta chains were sequenced from one sample in a study of cytomegalovirus exposure and HLA in healthy donors. With 60 Vbeta and 13 Jbeta primers, the PCR was carried out. Produced via immunoSEQ multiplex PCR; TCRdb's table is partial and in-frame only. The profile covers 90,000 to 100,000 clones, with around three fifths appearing a single time and about 5.4% taken by the ten largest. The specimen was PBMCs. The receptor set was obtained from a boy younger than 18 in good health and CMV-seropositive.

This clone has a single count. The V gene is TRBV10-2, the J gene TRBJ2-7; a weak D match, TRBD1 (5 bases). Germline V lookup: CDR1 WSHSY, CDR2 SAAADI. Between the trimmed V and J ends, which lost 8 bases and 2 bases, there was a span of 22 bases. The CDR3 has 16 residues. The CDR3 reads CASGPGRAVDPYEQYF. In DNA form, the CDR3 reads TGCGCCAGCGGACCAGGCAGGGCTGTCGATCCCTACGAGCAGTACTTC.

V usage is TRBV6-6 and J usage is TRBJ2-3; 9 bases fit TRBD2. Germline values: CDR1 MNHNY, CDR2 SVGAGI (reference sequence). There are 13 residues in the CDR3. The V gene end was trimmed by 4 bases and the J gene end by 5 bases; junction bases not matched to a gene: 1. CDR3 residues: CASSLLAGDTQYF. The CDR3 DNA sequence: TGTGCCAGCAGTTTACTAGCGGGAGATACGCAGTATTTT.

The chain uses TRBV27 and TRBJ2-4; D call uncertain. The germline V and J ends were trimmed by 6 bases and 0 bases, with 12 bases remaining between them. CDR1 is MNHEY, CDR2 SMNVEV, per germline (reference sequence). This CDR3 spans 15 amino acids. CDR3 protein: CASSPGRLAKNIQYF. The CDR3 nucleotides read TGTGCCAGCAGCCCAGGTCGGTTAGCCAAAAACATTCAGTACTTC.

The CDR3 loop is CASSVRDRAYNSPLHF. The DNA for the CDR3 is TGTGCCAGCAGCGTCCGGGACAGGGCGTATAATTCACCCCTCCACTTT. V gene TRBV9 combines with J gene TRBJ1-6; 9 positions agree with TRBD1. J gave up 4 bases and V 2 bases, and 4 bases lay outside the gene matches. Per germline, CDR1 SGDLS and CDR2 YYNGEE. The CDR3 consists of 16 residues.

The rearrangement joins TRBV7-9 to TRBJ2-7; 11 bases align to TRBD2. Germline V gene data show CDR1 as SEHNR and CDR2 as FQNEAQ (reference sequence). The CDR3 is 17 residues long. Trimming at V came to 3 bases and at J to 4 bases, leaving 11 bases not matched to a gene. The CDR3 sequence: CASSFPPSGGRFYEQYF. The CDR3 region has the DNA TGTGCCAGCAGCTTCCCTCCTAGCGGGGGGCGATTTTACGAGCAGTACTTC.

A few counts support this clone. At one end, the junction sequence differs from germline, possibly due to a read error. The chain has TRBV13 and TRBJ2-7, with TRBD2 identical over 11 bases. Looked up from germline, CDR1 is PRHDT and CDR2 is FYEKMQ (reference sequence). This CDR3 comprises 13 residues. The CDR3 sequence: CASTPRTSGSLHF. In DNA form, the CDR3 reads TGTGCCAGCACCCCTCGGACTAGCGGGTCCCTTCACTTC.

This chain connects TRBV27 to TRBJ1-4; D not resolved. V was pared by 2 bases and J by 0 bases, with 10 bases between. The CDR3 is 16 amino acids. CDR1 is MNHEY, CDR2 SMNVEV, per germline (reference sequence). CDR3: CASSLLSPATNEKLFF. CDR3 nucleotides: TGTGCCAGCAGTTTACTTTCCCCAGCAACTAATGAAAAACTGTTTTTT.

The chain combines TRBV2 with TRBJ2-7; 8 bases line up with TRBD1. The J segment lost 7 bases and the V segment lost 7 bases, leaving 9 bases of the junction unmatched. CDR1 and CDR2 from the germline V gene are SNHLY and FYNNEI. This CDR3 spans 13 amino acids. The CDR3 DNA is TGTGCCAGCACCCGGACAGGGCCCTCGGAGCAGTACTTC. This codes for CASTRTGPSEQYF.

V is TRBV2 and J is TRBJ1-3; TRBD1 is a possible D gene (6 bases). The V end was cut by 6 bases, the J end by 4 bases, with 16 bases between. Germline CDR1 reads SNHLY; CDR2 reads FYNNEI. The CDR3 runs 15 residues. The CDR3 protein is CASRRDGGPGNTIYF. In nucleotides, the CDR3 is TGTGCCAGCAGAAGGGACGGGGGGCCCGGAAACACCATATATTTT.

The CDR3 sequence: CATSQGNTDTQYF. For the CDR3, the DNA is TGTGCCACTTCCCAGGGGAACACAGATACGCAGTATTTT. The chain joins TRBV19 to TRBJ2-3; perhaps TRBD1 as D (6 bases). V was pared by 10 bases and J by 2 bases, with 13 bases between. CDR1 and CDR2 (germline): LNHDA, SQIVND (reference sequence). This CDR3 is 13 amino acids long.

The genes are TRBV18 and TRBJ1-4; 7 nucleotides align to TRBD1. Germline-derived CDR1 and CDR2 are KGHSH and LQKENI. The trim removed 3 bases at V and 8 bases at J, leaving 12 bases unmatched. The CDR3 consists of 16 residues. The CDR3 DNA follows: TGTGCCAGCTCACCCGCAGGGGGTGGCATTCGAGAAAAACTGTTTTTT. Protein sequence: CASSPAGGGIREKLFF.

V gene TRBV5-1 combines with J gene TRBJ1-1; 7 bases are a match to TRBD1. After removal of 0 bases from V and 8 bases from J, the junction contained 1 base not matched to a gene. CDR1 and CDR2 from the germline V gene are SGHRS and YFSETQ. The CDR3 is 12 amino acids. Here the CDR3 reads CASSLEGQEAFF. CDR3 sequence (DNA): TGCGCCAGCAGCTTGGAGGGACAGGAAGCTTTCTTT.

The genes are TRBV6-1 and TRBJ2-7; a weak D match, TRBD2 (5 bases). Trimming shortened V by 0 bases and J by 2 bases, and 14 bases separated the two germline ends. Germline values: CDR1 MNHNS, CDR2 SASEGT. This CDR3 region has 16 residues. The CDR3 loop is CASSEAGLAVTYEQYF. The CDR3, as DNA: TGTGCCAGCAGTGAAGCTGGGCTAGCCGTTACCTACGAGCAGTACTTC.

The chain recombines TRBV6-6 with TRBJ1-5, with 7 bases fitting TRBD1. V trimming: 6 bases; J trimming: 7 bases; junction bases outside the gene matches: 3. Germline loops: CDR1 MNHNY, CDR2 SVGAGI (reference sequence). The CDR3 is 12 residues long. CDR3 sequence reads: CASSQGGQPQHF. The CDR3 DNA reads as TGTGCCAGCAGCCAGGGGGGCCAGCCCCAGCATTTT.

This clone ranks as medium-sized. The chain recombines TRBV13 with TRBJ1-1, with D possibly TRBD1 on 5 matching bases. V was shortened by 2 bases and J by 0 bases, with 13 bases between the two germline ends. Germline V lookup: CDR1 PRHDT, CDR2 FYEKMQ (reference sequence). The CDR3 consists of 16 residues. The CDR3 DNA reads TGTGCCAGCAGCTTAAGGGGAAGTGGGGTGAACACTGAAGCTTTCTTT. It encodes CASSLRGSGVNTEAFF.

This chain joins TRBV19 and TRBJ1-3; D remains unclear. CDR3 length: 13 residues. V was trimmed by 6 bases and J by 4 bases, leaving 10 bases between them. The germline gives CDR1 LNHDA, CDR2 SQIVND (reference sequence). CDR3 nucleotides: TGTGCCAGTAGACTATCCCCCGGAAACACCATATATTTT. Translation: CASRLSPGNTIYF.

The CDR3 loop reads CASSLSGGPGELFF. CDR3 coding DNA: TGTGCCAGCAGTTTATCAGGGGGCCCCGGGGAGCTGTTTTTT. The rearrangement uses TRBV27 and TRBJ2-2; 7 positions agree with TRBD1. With 0 bases clipped from V and 6 bases from J, the junction kept 1 base outside the gene matches. Germline V lookup: CDR1 MNHEY, CDR2 SMNVEV (reference sequence). This CDR3 has 14 residues.

The chain carries TRBV7-8 and TRBJ2-1, with TRBD1 matching 11 bases. Trimming took 7 bases from V and 6 from J; bases not matched to a gene: 11. The CDR3 spans 16 residues. The germline V gene has CDR1 SGHVS and CDR2 FQNEAQ. The CDR3 region is CASIPLGGTGGNEQFF. CDR3 nucleotides: TGTGCCAGCATCCCTCTAGGGGGGACAGGGGGCAATGAGCAGTTCTTC.

The CDR3 sequence: CASSPGTGKGYEQYF. Written as DNA, the CDR3 is TGTGCCAGCAGCCCAGGGACAGGGAAGGGCTACGAGCAGTACTTC. The V call is TRBV13, the J call TRBJ2-7, with TRBD1 matching over 9 bases. J lost 3 bases, V lost 5 bases, and 8 bases had no gene match. This CDR3 region has 15 residues. Germline V gene data show CDR1 as PRHDT and CDR2 as FYEKMQ (reference sequence).

The V and J genes are TRBV7-6 and TRBJ2-7; 13 bases are a match to TRBD2. Germline values: CDR1 SGHVS, CDR2 FNYEAQ. The CDR3 consists of 17 residues. J gave up 5 bases and V 3 bases, and 10 bases lay outside the gene matches. The CDR3 DNA is TGTGCCAGCAGCTTGGGGAGGACTAGCGGGAGTATAGACGAGCAGTACTTC. Translating it yields CASSLGRTSGSIDEQYF.

This chain uses TRBV6-6 with TRBJ1-1; 7 bases map to TRBD1. The CDR3 covers 12 residues. V shed 5 bases and J 11 bases; nucleotides not matched to a gene: 8. Germline V lookup: CDR1 MNHNY, CDR2 SVGAGI (reference sequence). CDR3 residues: CASSPGDRTAFF. The DNA of the CDR3 is TGTGCCAGCAGTCCCGGGGACAGAACGGCTTTCTTT.

The genes are TRBV20-1 and TRBJ1-2, with a possible D match to TRBD1 (5 bases). The CDR3 spans 11 residues. V was pared by 3 bases and J by 5 bases, with 7 bases between. The germline V gene has CDR1 DFQATT and CDR2 SNEGSKA (reference sequence). CDR3 sequence reads: CSASRVYGYTF. CDR3 DNA sequence: TGCAGTGCTAGCAGGGTATATGGCTACACCTTC.

The chain is built from TRBV6-5 and TRBJ1-5, with 10 bases lining up with TRBD1. Trimming cost V 5 bases and J 2 bases; bases outside gene matches: 3. This CDR3 comprises 15 residues. Germline CDR1 MNHEY, CDR2 SVGAGI. CDR3: CASSRDRGGNQPQHF. The CDR3, as DNA: TGTGCCAGCAGTCGGGACAGGGGAGGCAATCAGCCCCAGCATTTT.

The V gene is TRBV6-5, the J gene TRBJ2-7; TRBD1 aligns across 9 bases. Germline V lookup: CDR1 MNHEY, CDR2 SVGAGI. The trim removed 1 base at V and 3 bases at J, leaving 7 bases unmatched. This CDR3 is built from 16 residues. CDR3 in DNA: TGTGCCAGCAGTTACTTAGGGACAGGGTCCCACTACGAGCAGTACTTC. It is translated as CASSYLGTGSHYEQYF.